This passage covers 16 T cell receptor beta chains from one sample sequenced in a study of monozygotic twins with inflammatory bowel disease. TCRdb reprocessed the 5' RACE reads and stores each CDR3 protein as one record, lacking DNA. The sample totals some 440,000 distinct CDR3 sequences; its top ten clones hold 2% to 2.5%. Sequencing was done on a sample of blood. Receptors originate from a human donor with ulcerative colitis or Crohn's disease, or a healthy co-twin of an affected twin (not recorded which).

V is TRBV5-1 and J is TRBJ1-1; TCRdb selects TRBD1, and the lack of DNA leaves this call unchecked. The CDR3 is 13 amino acids. The germline V gene has CDR1 SGHRS and CDR2 YFSETQ. This CDR3 reads CASTFTGGTEAFF.

The chain couples TRBV20-1 to TRBJ1-1; the TRBD1 assignment by TCRdb is unverifiable without DNA. The CDR3 consists of 14 residues. Germline-derived CDR1 and CDR2 are DFQATT and SNEGSKA (reference sequence). This CDR3 reads CSALGWGFDSEAFF.

The gene calls are TRBV5-1 and TRBJ1-2; the TCRdb D gene call, TRBD1, has no DNA to confirm it. The length of the CDR3 is 15 residues. CDR1 and CDR2 (germline): SGHRS, YFSETQ. The CDR3 region is CASSSGGASLGGYTF.

The chain carries TRBV18 and TRBJ2-1; TCRdb's assignment of TRBD2 cannot be checked, as there is no DNA. CDR3 length: 17 residues. In germline, CDR1 is KGHSH, CDR2 LQKENI. The CDR3 protein is CASSPPGLAGGANEQFF.

V is TRBV4-2 and J is TRBJ2-2; the TRBD1 assignment by TCRdb is unverifiable without DNA. The CDR3 sequence is 15 residues long. Germline CDR1 and CDR2: LGHNA and YNFKEQ. CDR3 residues: CASSLDRPKTGELFF.

CDR3 protein: CASSLVETWYEQYF. The chain links TRBV7-9 to TRBJ2-7. Germline V lookup: CDR1 SEHNR, CDR2 FQNEAQ (reference sequence). The CDR3 runs 14 residues.

The V gene is TRBV19, the J gene TRBJ2-2. The CDR3 totals 17 residues. CDR1 and CDR2 (germline): LNHDA, SQIVND (reference sequence). The CDR3 protein is CASTPSAGVAYTGELFF.

The chain links TRBV27 to TRBJ1-5. Germline CDR1 reads MNHEY; CDR2 reads SMNVEV (reference sequence). The CDR3 loop spans 14 amino acids. The CDR3 protein is CASSGAAGREPQHF.

This chain uses TRBV5-6 with TRBJ2-3; TCRdb proposes TRBD1, but this gene call is untestable without DNA. Germline V lookup: CDR1 SGHDT, CDR2 YYEEEE. The CDR3 extends over 14 amino acids. The CDR3 is CASSRRQGTDTQYF.

The chain carries TRBV5-1 and TRBJ2-5; TCRdb picks TRBD1, but there is no DNA to check that call. From germline, CDR1 is SGHRS and CDR2 YFSETQ. The length of the CDR3 is 16 residues. The CDR3 protein is CASSLGSSQGQETQYF.

The rearrangement uses TRBV12-3 or TRBV12-4 and TRBJ2-7. The CDR3 length is 12 residues. This CDR3 is CASSLGFDEQYF.

The chain employs TRBV7-9 and TRBJ2-7; TCRdb calls TRBD1, which cannot be checked without DNA. Germline CDR1 reads SEHNR; CDR2 reads FQNEAQ (reference sequence). This CDR3 is built from 14 residues. The CDR3 reads CASSTRQPPYEQYF.

The chain combines TRBV29-1 with TRBJ2-1; the D call of TRBD1 rests on TCRdb alone, since no DNA is present to check it. Looked up from germline, CDR1 is SQVTM and CDR2 is ANQGSEA. The CDR3 length is 15 residues. CDR3 in amino acids: CSVEGGQGVYNEQFF.

V is TRBV6-2 or TRBV6-3 and J is TRBJ1-2; TCRdb lists TRBD1, though no DNA is available to test this call. Germline CDR1 MNHEY, CDR2 SVGEGT. The CDR3 runs to 14 residues. Here the CDR3 reads CASSLVDRVEGYTF.

The J gene is TRBJ1-2, the V gene TRBV18. CDR1 and CDR2 (germline): KGHSH, LQKENI. CDR3 length equals 14 residues. The CDR3 loop reads CASSPPNRGGGYTF. Drawing the rest from reference TRBV18 and TRBJ1-2, the complete variable domain is NAGVMQNPRHLVRRRGQEARLRCSPMKGHSHVYWYRQLPEEGLKFMVYLQKENIIDESGMPKERFSAEFPKEGPSILRIQQVVRGDSAAYFCASSPPNRGGGYTFGSGTRLTVV.

CDR3: CASRREDNQPQHF. The gene calls are TRBV5-1 and TRBJ1-5. The CDR3 extends over 13 amino acids. Germline V gives CDR1 SGHRS, CDR2 YFSETQ.